A single sample gave rise to the 19 T cell receptor beta chains below, sequenced in a study of cytomegalovirus exposure and HLA in healthy donors. The PCR contained 60 Vbeta and 13 Jbeta primers. Method: immunoSEQ multiplex PCR; TCRdb's copy keeps in-frame clones and lacks some. The repertoire has over 100,000 clones, around 77% of them found once; the top ten carry 8.5% to 10%. Sequencing input: PBMCs. The source of these receptors is a male donor in good health and CMV-seropositive.

The chain recombines TRBV10-3 with TRBJ2-7; 9 bases line up with TRBD1. The V and J ends lost 6 bases and 2 bases, in that order; junction bases with no gene match: 5. This CDR3 has 14 amino acids. Germline-derived CDR1 and CDR2 are ENHRY and SYGVKD. CDR3 in DNA: TGTGCCATCAGCGAAGGACAGGGGACCTACGAGCAGTACTTC. Translated, it gives CAISEGQGTYEQYF.

V usage is TRBV6-5 and J usage is TRBJ2-5, with 11 positions matching TRBD2. The better agreement between TRBJ2-7 and the DNA end casts doubt on the J call. There are 15 residues in the CDR3. CDR1 and CDR2 from the germline V gene are MNHEY and SVGAGI. CDR3 protein: CASRMSSGRSYEQYF. The CDR3 DNA sequence: TGTGCCAGCAGAATGTCTAGCGGGAGGTCCTACGAGCAGTACTTC.

The chain uses TRBV14 and TRBJ2-7; D ambiguous. Germline values: CDR1 SGHDN, CDR2 FVKESK. CDR3 size: 14 residues. V shed 4 bases and J shed 9 bases, with 19 bases lying between them. CDR3 sequence reads: CASSRGKDWRGQYF. The CDR3 nucleotides read TGTGCCAGCAGCCGTGGTAAGGATTGGCGAGGGCAGTACTTC.

The J gene is TRBJ1-3, the V gene TRBV5-6, with D unclear. Trimming pared 0 bases from V and 2 bases from J, leaving 6 bases between. This CDR3 comprises 14 residues. The germline CDR1 and CDR2 sequences are SGHDT and YYEEEE. CDR3 coding DNA: TGTGCCAGCAGCTTGGGGCAGGCTGGAAACACCATATATTTT. This codes for CASSLGQAGNTIYF.

As DNA, the CDR3 is TGTGCCAGCAGGGGAGCGGGAGGATATGGCAATGAGCAGTTCTTC. Its translation: CASRGAGGYGNEQFF. The chain is built from TRBV11-2 and TRBJ2-1; 9 nucleotides align to TRBD2. With V trimmed by 6 bases and J by 6 bases, 9 bases remained unmatched. CDR1 is SGHAT and CDR2 is FQNNGV in the germline V gene. This CDR3 is built from 15 residues.

The chain employs TRBV9 and TRBJ2-2; 9 nucleotides agree with TRBD1. The germline CDR1 and CDR2 sequences are SGDLS and YYNGEE. Germline trimming cut 0 bases from V and 4 bases from J; bases unmatched to any gene: 7. The CDR3 loop spans 17 amino acids. CDR3: CASSVDRGRHGTGELFF. DNA of the CDR3: TGTGCCAGCAGCGTAGACAGGGGGCGCCATGGCACCGGGGAGCTGTTTTTT.

This clone was detected a few times. The J gene is TRBJ2-2, the V gene TRBV5-1, with D perhaps matching TRBD1 (5 bases). Trimming cost V 7 bases and J 10 bases, with 14 bases left between them. CDR1 and CDR2 from the germline V gene are SGHRS and YFSETQ. The CDR3 is 12 residues long. The CDR3: CASGPGQAELFF. In DNA form, the CDR3 reads TGCGCCAGCGGGCCCGGACAAGCGGAGCTGTTTTTT. Using reference TRBV5-1 and TRBJ2-2 for the parts outside the CDR3, the full variable domain is KAGVTQTPRYLIKTRGQQVTLSCSPISGHRSVSWYQQTPGQGLQFLFEYFSETQRNKGNFPGRFSGRQFSNSRSEMNVSTLELGDSALYLCASGPGQAELFFGEGSRLTVL.

This clone was seen only once. The V call is TRBV18, the J call TRBJ2-7, with D possibly TRBD1 on 7 matching bases. Trimming took off 2 bases at V and 3 bases at J, with 14 bases between the two ends. This CDR3 is 15 amino acids long. Germline V gene sequence: CDR1 KGHSH, CDR2 LQKENI. The CDR3 reads CASSPGGQGDYEQYF. The DNA for the CDR3 is TGTGCCAGCTCACCAGGAGGGCAGGGGGACTACGAGCAGTACTTC.

The chain carries TRBV9 and TRBJ1-3, with D possibly TRBD1 on 5 matching bases. The CDR3 sequence is 15 residues long. V dropped 0 bases and J dropped 4 bases, with 11 bases sitting between them. Germline-derived CDR1 and CDR2 are SGDLS and YYNGEE. The CDR3 region has the DNA TGTGCCAGCAGCGTAGGGCCAGGGTCAGGAAACACCATATATTTT. It translates to CASSVGPGSGNTIYF.

This chain joins TRBV15 and TRBJ2-3, with D possibly being TRBD2 (5 bases). Germline loops: CDR1 LNHNV, CDR2 YYDKDF (reference sequence). Trimming left V 0 bases short and J 2 bases short, with 9 bases between. The CDR3 runs 15 residues. This chain's CDR3 is CATSRDRRDTDTQYF. The CDR3 bases are TGTGCCACCAGCAGAGATCGACGGGACACAGATACGCAGTATTTT.

The chain recombines TRBV5-5 with TRBJ2-2; D is possibly TRBD1 (6 bases). There are 15 residues in the CDR3. The V and J ends lost 2 bases and 4 bases respectively, with 12 bases between them. CDR1 and CDR2 from the germline V gene are SGHKS and YYEKEE (reference sequence). CDR3 nucleotides: TGTGCCAGCAGCTTTGACTTCAGGGGCACCGGGGAGCTGTTTTTT. Protein product: CASSFDFRGTGELFF.

This chain connects TRBV7-2 to TRBJ2-7; TRBD2 might be the D (5 bases). The V gene lost 0 bases and the J gene lost 0 bases, with 6 bases spanning the gap. Germline loops: CDR1 SGHTA, CDR2 FQGNSA. The CDR3 is 14 amino acids. The CDR3 DNA follows: TGTGCCAGCAGCTTAGCTGGGAGCTCCTACGAGCAGTACTTC. It encodes CASSLAGSSYEQYF.

The V and J genes are TRBV18 and TRBJ1-2; 7 bases line up with TRBD1. The ends lost 2 bases at V and 8 bases at J; junction bases unmatched: 11. The germline gives CDR1 KGHSH, CDR2 LQKENI. This CDR3 region has 15 residues. CDR3 coding DNA: TGTGCCAGCTCACCAAGGGAGCGACAGGGAAAAGGCTACACCTTC. Translation gives CASSPRERQGKGYTF.

In this sample, this clone turned up once. The chain employs TRBV7-9 and TRBJ2-1; D may be TRBD2 (6 bases). V gave up 7 bases and J gave up 0 bases, with 13 bases separating them. The CDR3 covers 15 residues. Germline V gene lookup returns CDR1 SEHNR and CDR2 FQNEAQ (reference sequence). DNA of the CDR3: TGTGCCAGCATTATGGACGGGAGCTCCTACAATGAGCAGTTCTTC. This translates into CASIMDGSSYNEQFF.

The genes are TRBV7-9 and TRBJ2-3, with 7 bases that match TRBD1. Trimming took 7 bases from V and 7 from J; bases not matched to a gene: 14. The CDR3 loop spans 15 amino acids. CDR1 is SEHNR and CDR2 is FQNEAQ in the germline V gene (reference sequence). This CDR3 is CASTLDREGGNTQYF. Written as DNA, the CDR3 is TGTGCCAGCACCCTCGACAGGGAAGGGGGAAATACGCAGTATTTT.

The chain is built from TRBV18 and TRBJ1-2; D is ambiguous. Trimming stripped 4 bases from V and 11 bases from J, with 14 bases between. Germline assignment: CDR1 KGHSH and CDR2 LQKENI. The CDR3 extends over 12 amino acids. CDR3 loop: CASSLLGGRYTF. The CDR3 nucleotides are TGTGCCAGCTCACTCCTCGGAGGGAGGTACACCTTC. The full variable domain, its missing parts supplied by reference TRBV18 and TRBJ1-2, is NAGVMQNPRHLVRRRGQEARLRCSPMKGHSHVYWYRQLPEEGLKFMVYLQKENIIDESGMPKERFSAEFPKEGPSILRIQQVVRGDSAAYFCASSLLGGRYTFGSGTRLTVV.

The genes are TRBV27 and TRBJ2-7, with D possibly TRBD1 on 6 matching bases. The V gene's germline CDR1 is MNHEY and CDR2 SMNVEV (reference sequence). Trimming shortened V by 1 base and J by 5 bases, and 12 bases separated the two germline ends. The length of the CDR3 is 14 residues. DNA of the CDR3: TGTGCCAGCAGTTTATTTGAGGGGGACCACGAGCAGTACTTC. Translated: CASSLFEGDHEQYF.

V gene TRBV27 combines with J gene TRBJ2-1, with 9 bases that match TRBD2. The trim removed 2 bases at V and 7 bases at J, leaving 3 bases unmatched. Germline CDR1 reads MNHEY; CDR2 reads SMNVEV (reference sequence). This CDR3 is 14 amino acids long. The CDR3: CASSLAGGPNEQFF. The CDR3 DNA reads as TGTGCCAGCAGTTTAGCGGGAGGGCCAAATGAGCAGTTCTTC.

This chain joins TRBV5-6 and TRBJ2-5, with a possible D match to TRBD1 (5 bases). Trimming shortened V by 4 bases and J by 2 bases, and 21 bases separated the two germline ends. The CDR3 has 17 amino acids. Germline V gene sequence: CDR1 SGHDT, CDR2 YYEEEE. The CDR3 is CASSPPWGDSPQETQYF. Here the CDR3 DNA reads TGTGCCAGCAGCCCCCCTTGGGGTGACAGCCCGCAAGAGACCCAGTACTTC.